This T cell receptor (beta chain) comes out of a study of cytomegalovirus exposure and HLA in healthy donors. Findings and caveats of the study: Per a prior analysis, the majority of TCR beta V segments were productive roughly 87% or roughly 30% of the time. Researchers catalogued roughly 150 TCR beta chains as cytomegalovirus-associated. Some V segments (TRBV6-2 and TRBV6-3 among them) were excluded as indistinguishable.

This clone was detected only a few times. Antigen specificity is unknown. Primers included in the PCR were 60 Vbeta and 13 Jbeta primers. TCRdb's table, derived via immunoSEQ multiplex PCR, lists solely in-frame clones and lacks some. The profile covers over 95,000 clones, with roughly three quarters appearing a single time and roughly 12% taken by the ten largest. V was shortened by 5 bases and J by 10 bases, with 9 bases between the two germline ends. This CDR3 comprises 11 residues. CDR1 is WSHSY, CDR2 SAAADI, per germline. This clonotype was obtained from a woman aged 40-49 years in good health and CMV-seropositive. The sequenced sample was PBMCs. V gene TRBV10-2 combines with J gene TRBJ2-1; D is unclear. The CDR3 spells CASSPWPEQFF. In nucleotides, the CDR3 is TGCGCCAGCAGTCCCTGGCCGGAGCAGTTCTTC.